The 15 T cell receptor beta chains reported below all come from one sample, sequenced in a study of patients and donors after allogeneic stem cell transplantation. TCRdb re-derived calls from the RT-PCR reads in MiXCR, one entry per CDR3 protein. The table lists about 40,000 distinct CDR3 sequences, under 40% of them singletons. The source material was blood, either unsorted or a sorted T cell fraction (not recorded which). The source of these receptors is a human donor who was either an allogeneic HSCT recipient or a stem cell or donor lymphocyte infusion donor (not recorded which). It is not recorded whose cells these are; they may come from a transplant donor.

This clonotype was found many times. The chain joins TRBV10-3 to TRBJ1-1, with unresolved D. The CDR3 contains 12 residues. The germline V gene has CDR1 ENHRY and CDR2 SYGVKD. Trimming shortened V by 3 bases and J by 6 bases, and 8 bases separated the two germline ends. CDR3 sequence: CAISDYAPEAFF. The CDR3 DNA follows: TGTGCCATCAGTGACTATGCTCCTGAAGCTTTCTTT.

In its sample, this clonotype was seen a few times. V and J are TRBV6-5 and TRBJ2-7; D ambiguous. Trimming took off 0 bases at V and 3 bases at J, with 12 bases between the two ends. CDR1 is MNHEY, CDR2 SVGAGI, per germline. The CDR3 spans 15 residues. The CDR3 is CASSYSQERGYEQYF. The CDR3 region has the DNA TGTGCCAGCAGTTACTCTCAGGAGCGCGGCTACGAGCAGTACTTC.

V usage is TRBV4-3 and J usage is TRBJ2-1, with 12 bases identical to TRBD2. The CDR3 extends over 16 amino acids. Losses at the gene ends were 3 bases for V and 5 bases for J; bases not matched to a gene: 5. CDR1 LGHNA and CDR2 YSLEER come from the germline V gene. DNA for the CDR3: TGCGCCAGCAGCCATCTAGGACTAGCGGGAAACAATGAGCAGTTCTTC. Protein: CASSHLGLAGNNEQFF.

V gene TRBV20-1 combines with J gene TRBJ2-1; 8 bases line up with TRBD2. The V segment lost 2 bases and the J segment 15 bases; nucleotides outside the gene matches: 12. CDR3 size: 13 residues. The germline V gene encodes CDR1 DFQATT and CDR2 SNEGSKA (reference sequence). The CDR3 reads CSARTAPGLELFF. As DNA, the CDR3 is TGCAGTGCTAGAACCGCCCCGGGACTAGAGTTGTTCTTC.

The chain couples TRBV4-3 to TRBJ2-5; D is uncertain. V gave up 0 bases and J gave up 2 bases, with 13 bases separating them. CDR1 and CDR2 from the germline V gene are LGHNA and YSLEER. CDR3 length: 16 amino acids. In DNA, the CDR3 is TGCGCCAGCAGCCAAGATATCCGGGCATCACAAGAGACCCAGTACTTC. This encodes CASSQDIRASQETQYF.

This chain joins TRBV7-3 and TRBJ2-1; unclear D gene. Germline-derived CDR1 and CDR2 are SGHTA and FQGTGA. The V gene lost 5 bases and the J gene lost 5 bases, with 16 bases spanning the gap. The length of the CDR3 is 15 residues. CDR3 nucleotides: TGTGCCAGCAGCAATAGCCCCGATCCCAACAATGAGCAGTTCTTC. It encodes CASSNSPDPNNEQFF.

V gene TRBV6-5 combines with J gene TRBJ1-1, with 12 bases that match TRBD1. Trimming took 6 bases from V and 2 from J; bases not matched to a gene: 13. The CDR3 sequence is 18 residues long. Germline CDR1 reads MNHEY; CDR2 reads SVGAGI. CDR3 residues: CASSPMPGQGARNTEAFF. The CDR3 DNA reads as TGTGCCAGCAGCCCTATGCCGGGACAGGGGGCGCGAAACACTGAAGCTTTCTTT.

The CDR3 here is CASDTGAGSNQPQHF. The CDR3 nucleotides are TGTGCCAGCGATACAGGGGCGGGGAGCAATCAGCCCCAGCATTTT. The chain links TRBV9 to TRBJ1-5, with 7 nucleotides matching TRBD1. Per the germline V gene, CDR1 is SGDLS and CDR2 is YYNGEE. Trimming removed 7 bases from V and 1 base from J; junction bases left unmatched: 8. This CDR3 is 15 amino acids long.

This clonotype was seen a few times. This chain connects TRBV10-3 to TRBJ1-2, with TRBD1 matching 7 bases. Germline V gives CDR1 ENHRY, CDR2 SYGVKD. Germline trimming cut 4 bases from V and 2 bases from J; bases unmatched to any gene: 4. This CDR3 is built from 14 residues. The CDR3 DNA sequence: TGTGCCATCAGTGGTGGGGACAGCAACTATGGCTACACCTTC. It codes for CAISGGDSNYGYTF.

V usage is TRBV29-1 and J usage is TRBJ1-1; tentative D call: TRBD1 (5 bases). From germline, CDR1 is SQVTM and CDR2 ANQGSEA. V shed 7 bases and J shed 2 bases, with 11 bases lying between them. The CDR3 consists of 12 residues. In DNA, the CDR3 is TGCAGCGCAGGACAAACTAACACTGAAGCTTTCTTT. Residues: CSAGQTNTEAFF.

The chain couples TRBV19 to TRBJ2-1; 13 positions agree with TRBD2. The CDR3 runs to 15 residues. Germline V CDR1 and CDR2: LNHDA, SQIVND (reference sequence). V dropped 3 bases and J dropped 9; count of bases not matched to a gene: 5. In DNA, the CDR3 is TGTGCCAGTAGTATCACTAGCGGGAGGGGATGTGAGCAGTTCTTC. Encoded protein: CASSITSGRGCEQFF.

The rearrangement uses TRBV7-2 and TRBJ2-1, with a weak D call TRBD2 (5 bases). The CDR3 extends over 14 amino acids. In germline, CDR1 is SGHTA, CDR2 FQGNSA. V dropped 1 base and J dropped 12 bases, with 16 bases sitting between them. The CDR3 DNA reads TGTGCCAGCAGCTTAGTTCAAGCGGACCGGAGGCAGTTCTTC. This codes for CASSLVQADRRQFF.

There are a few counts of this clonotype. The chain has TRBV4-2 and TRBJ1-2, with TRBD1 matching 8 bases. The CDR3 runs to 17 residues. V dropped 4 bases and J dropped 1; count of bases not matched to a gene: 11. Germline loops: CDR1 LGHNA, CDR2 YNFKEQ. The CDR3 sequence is CASSLSTGASDNYGYTF. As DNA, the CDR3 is TGTGCCAGCAGCCTCTCGACAGGGGCTTCGGATAACTATGGCTACACCTTC.

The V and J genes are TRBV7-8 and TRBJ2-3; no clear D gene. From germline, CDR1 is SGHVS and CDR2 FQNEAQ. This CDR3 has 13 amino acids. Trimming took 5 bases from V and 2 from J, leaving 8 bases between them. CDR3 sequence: CASSLGFTDTQYF. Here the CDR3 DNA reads TGTGCCAGCAGCCTAGGGTTCACAGATACGCAGTATTTT.

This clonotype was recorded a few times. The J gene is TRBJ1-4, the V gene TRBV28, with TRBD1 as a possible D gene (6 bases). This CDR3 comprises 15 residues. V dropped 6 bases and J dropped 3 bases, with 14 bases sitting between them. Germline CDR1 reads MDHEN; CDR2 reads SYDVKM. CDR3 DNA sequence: TGTGCCAGCAGCCTAGGGGGGGTGGCTAATGAAAAACTGTTTTTT. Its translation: CASSLGGVANEKLFF.